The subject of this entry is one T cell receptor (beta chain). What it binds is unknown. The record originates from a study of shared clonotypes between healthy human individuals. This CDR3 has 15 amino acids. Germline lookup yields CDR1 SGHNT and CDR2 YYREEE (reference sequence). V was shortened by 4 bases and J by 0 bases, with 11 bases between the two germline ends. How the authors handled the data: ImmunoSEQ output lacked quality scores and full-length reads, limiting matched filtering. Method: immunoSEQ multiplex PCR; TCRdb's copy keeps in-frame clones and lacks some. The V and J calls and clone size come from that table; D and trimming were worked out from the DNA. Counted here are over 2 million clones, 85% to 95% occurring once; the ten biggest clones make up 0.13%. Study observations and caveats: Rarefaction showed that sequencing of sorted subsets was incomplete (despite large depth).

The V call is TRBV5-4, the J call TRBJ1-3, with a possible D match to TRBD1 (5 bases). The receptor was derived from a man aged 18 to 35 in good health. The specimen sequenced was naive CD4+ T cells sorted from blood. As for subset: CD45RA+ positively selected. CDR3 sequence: CASSPGTDSGNTIYF. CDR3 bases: TGTGCCAGCAGCCCTGGGACGGACTCTGGAAACACCATATATTTT.